The clone carrying this T cell receptor (beta chain) was recorded at least ten times. This sample stems from a study of metastatic and nonmetastatic thyroid tumors. Among the patients, none had received any treatment before thyroid surgery. Via MiXCR, TCRdb re-called the PCR reads. This sample yields some 34,000 clones, of which 17% are seen a single time; approximately 4.8% belongs to the top ten. This CDR3 spans 14 amino acids. V dropped 1 base and J dropped 5 bases, with 9 bases sitting between them. Per germline, CDR1 SGHTA and CDR2 FQGNSA. Material: blood. This receptor was taken from a female donor with papillary thyroid cancer or a benign thyroid nodule (not recorded which). Some clones in this sample may be carry-over from other donors' samples. The chain combines TRBV7-2 with TRBJ2-1; no clear D. The chain's CDR3 is CASSLVLRNNEQFF. The CDR3 region has the DNA TGTGCCAGCAGCTTAGTCTTGAGGAACAATGAGCAGTTCTTC.